This TCR beta chain is from a study of breast tumors, draining lymph nodes, adjacent tissues. The CDR3 has 14 residues. Trimming stripped 2 bases from V and 2 bases from J, with 11 bases between. Germline CDR1 SGHDT, CDR2 YYEEEE. Breast cancer patients provided tissue from their axillary draining lymph nodes. This clonotype was counted many times. TCRdb re-called the multiplex PCR reads with MiXCR, one entry per CDR3 protein. The repertoire consists of approximately 100,000 distinct CDR3 sequences, with 21% occurring once and the leading ten covering roughly 1.3%. The material sequenced was axillary lymph node tissue. The V call is TRBV5-6, the J call TRBJ2-7; no firm D call. This TCR came from a female donor with breast cancer. Some clones in this sample may be carry-over from other donors' samples. The CDR3 DNA reads as TGTGCCAGCAGCTTCCGGACCAGAACCTACGAGCAGTACTTC. Amino acids: CASSFRTRTYEQYF.